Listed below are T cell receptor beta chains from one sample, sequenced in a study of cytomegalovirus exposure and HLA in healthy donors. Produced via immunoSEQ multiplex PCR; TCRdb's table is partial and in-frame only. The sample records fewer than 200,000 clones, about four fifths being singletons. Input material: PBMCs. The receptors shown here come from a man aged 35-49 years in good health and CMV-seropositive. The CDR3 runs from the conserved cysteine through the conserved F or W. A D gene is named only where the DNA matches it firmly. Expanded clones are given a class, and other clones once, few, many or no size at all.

CDR3 protein: CASSYSASGRAYEQYF
CDR3 DNA: TGTGCCAGCAGTTACTCTGCTAGCGGGAGAGCCTACGAGCAGTACTTC
V gene: TRBV6-5
D gene: TRBD2
CDR3 length: 16
clone size: .
J gene: TRBJ2-7

CDR3 protein: CASSLEGAYGYTF
CDR3 DNA: TGCGCCAGCAGCTTGGAAGGGGCCTATGGCTACACCTTC
V gene: TRBV5-1
D gene: .
CDR3 length: 13
clone size: .
J gene: TRBJ1-2

CDR3 protein: CASSFRQSTDTQYF
CDR3 DNA: TGTGCCAGCAGCTTTAGACAGAGCACAGATACGCAGTATTTT
V gene: TRBV7-2
D gene: .
CDR3 length: 14
clone size: .
J gene: TRBJ2-3

CDR3 protein: CASSLAGQGGQPQHF
CDR3 DNA: TGTGCCAGCAGCTTGGCGGGACAGGGAGGTCAGCCCCAGCATTTT
V gene: TRBV7-2
D gene: TRBD1
CDR3 length: 15
clone size: .
J gene: TRBJ1-5

CDR3 protein: CASSRRYRGTHNEQFF
CDR3 DNA: TGTGCCAGCAGCCGACGATATCGGGGTACACATAATGAGCAGTTCTTC
V gene: TRBV7-9
D gene: .
CDR3 length: 16
clone size: .
J gene: TRBJ2-1

CDR3 protein: CASSFGGSYNEQFF
CDR3 DNA: TGTGCCAGCAGCTTTGGGGGGTCCTACAATGAGCAGTTCTTC
V gene: TRBV7-8
D gene: .
CDR3 length: 14
clone size: once
J gene: TRBJ2-1

CDR3 protein: CASRGPAYEQYF
CDR3 DNA: TGTGCCAGTAGGGGGCCAGCCTACGAGCAGTACTTC
V gene: TRBV28
D gene: TRBD1
CDR3 length: 12
clone size: .
J gene: TRBJ2-7

CDR3 protein: CASKITGTGEAEAFF
CDR3 DNA: TGTGCCAGCAAGATTACCGGGACAGGGGAGGCTGAAGCTTTCTTT
V gene: TRBV6-5
D gene: TRBD1
CDR3 length: 15
clone size: few
J gene: TRBJ1-1

CDR3 protein: CASSGDSNPLYEQYF
CDR3 DNA: TGTGCCAGCAGCGGGGACTCAAACCCCCTCTACGAGCAGTACTTC
V gene: TRBV9
D gene: .
CDR3 length: 15
clone size: .
J gene: TRBJ2-7

CDR3 protein: CASSQKLAGSGFSYEQYF
CDR3 DNA: TGTGCCAGCAGCCAAAAACTAGCGGGAAGCGGATTTTCCTACGAGCAGTACTTC
V gene: TRBV7-2
D gene: TRBD2
CDR3 length: 18
clone size: .
J gene: TRBJ2-7

CDR3 protein: CASALGEYGTEAFF
CDR3 DNA: TGTGCTAGTGCCTTAGGGGAATATGGCACTGAAGCTTTCTTT
V gene: TRBV12-5
D gene: .
CDR3 length: 14
clone size: .
J gene: TRBJ1-1

CDR3 protein: CASTLAGGPGEQFF
CDR3 DNA: TGTGCCAGCACCCTAGCGGGAGGGCCGGGAGAGCAGTTCTTC
V gene: TRBV6-1
D gene: TRBD2
CDR3 length: 14
clone size: few
J gene: TRBJ2-1

CDR3 protein: CASSEPTSVDEQFF
CDR3 DNA: TGTGCCAGCAGTGAACCGACTAGCGTTGATGAGCAGTTCTTC
V gene: TRBV6-1
D gene: TRBD2
CDR3 length: 14
clone size: few
J gene: TRBJ2-1

CDR3 protein: CASSYEGSDTGELFF
CDR3 DNA: TGTGCCAGCAGTTACGAGGGATCGGACACCGGGGAGCTGTTTTTT
V gene: TRBV6-5
D gene: .
CDR3 length: 15
clone size: once
J gene: TRBJ2-2

CDR3 protein: CASSSPGEAKNIQYF
CDR3 DNA: TGTGCCAGCAGCTCTCCCGGGGAAGCCAAAAACATTCAGTACTTC
V gene: TRBV5-4
D gene: .
CDR3 length: 15
clone size: .
J gene: TRBJ2-4

CDR3 protein: CASSPAGGAQHF
CDR3 DNA: TGTGCCAGCAGCCCGGCCGGCGGGGCCCAGCATTTT
V gene: TRBV7-8
D gene: .
CDR3 length: 12
clone size: .
J gene: TRBJ1-5

CDR3 protein: CASSEGLTSPTDTQYF
CDR3 DNA: TGTGCCAGCAGCGAGGGACTCACATCGCCCACAGATACGCAGTATTTT
V gene: TRBV9
D gene: .
CDR3 length: 16
clone size: once
J gene: TRBJ2-3

CDR3 protein: CASNPRGISGNTIYF
CDR3 DNA: TGTGCCAGCAACCCACGGGGGATCTCTGGAAACACCATATATTTT
V gene: TRBV6-5
D gene: .
CDR3 length: 15
clone size: .
J gene: TRBJ1-3

CDR3 protein: CASSQRGAGTGELFF
CDR3 DNA: TGCGCCAGCAGCCAAAGGGGAGCGGGAACCGGGGAGCTGTTTTTT
V gene: TRBV4-1
D gene: TRBD2
CDR3 length: 15
clone size: .
J gene: TRBJ2-2

CDR3 protein: CASSRESEQFF
CDR3 DNA: TGTGCCAGCAGCCGCGAAAGTGAGCAGTTCTTC
V gene: TRBV7-9
D gene: .
CDR3 length: 11
clone size: .
J gene: TRBJ2-1

CDR3 protein: CASSQDPSGKVYNEQFF
CDR3 DNA: TGCGCCAGCAGCCAGGACCCTAGCGGGAAAGTCTACAATGAGCAGTTCTTC
V gene: TRBV4-1
D gene: TRBD2
CDR3 length: 17
clone size: .
J gene: TRBJ2-1

CDR3 protein: CASSLGLGQGWYQPQHF
CDR3 DNA: TGTGCCAGCAGTTTAGGTTTAGGACAGGGATGGTATCAGCCCCAGCATTTT
V gene: TRBV28
D gene: TRBD1
CDR3 length: 17
clone size: .
J gene: TRBJ1-5

CDR3 protein: CAWTGTSYEQYF
CDR3 DNA: TGTGCCTGGACCGGGACATCCTACGAGCAGTACTTC
V gene: TRBV30
D gene: .
CDR3 length: 12
clone size: .
J gene: TRBJ2-7

CDR3 protein: CASSLSATNEKLFF
CDR3 DNA: TGTGCCAGCAGTCTCTCAGCAACTAATGAAAAACTGTTTTTT
V gene: TRBV7-9
D gene: .
CDR3 length: 14
clone size: .
J gene: TRBJ1-4

CDR3 protein: CASSLSKGTEQYF
CDR3 DNA: TGTGCCAGCAGCTTAAGTAAAGGGACAGAGCAGTACTTC
V gene: TRBV7-6
D gene: .
CDR3 length: 13
clone size: .
J gene: TRBJ2-7

CDR3 protein: CASSPPATDTQYF
CDR3 DNA: TGTGCCAGCTCACCACCGGCCACAGATACGCAGTATTTT
V gene: TRBV18
D gene: .
CDR3 length: 13
clone size: .
J gene: TRBJ2-3

CDR3 protein: CASSRLGRHYGYTF
CDR3 DNA: TGTGCCAGCAGTCGCTTGGGCCGTCACTATGGCTACACCTTC
V gene: TRBV6-5
D gene: .
CDR3 length: 14
clone size: .
J gene: TRBJ1-2

CDR3 protein: CASSNEASGPTDTQYF
CDR3 DNA: TGTGCCAGCAGCAACGAGGCTAGCGGGCCCACAGATACGCAGTATTTT
V gene: TRBV6-6
D gene: TRBD2
CDR3 length: 16
clone size: .
J gene: TRBJ2-3

CDR3 protein: CASTISGSYNEQFF
CDR3 DNA: TGCGCCAGCACCATTAGCGGGAGCTACAATGAGCAGTTCTTC
V gene: TRBV10-2
D gene: TRBD2
CDR3 length: 14
clone size: .
J gene: TRBJ2-1